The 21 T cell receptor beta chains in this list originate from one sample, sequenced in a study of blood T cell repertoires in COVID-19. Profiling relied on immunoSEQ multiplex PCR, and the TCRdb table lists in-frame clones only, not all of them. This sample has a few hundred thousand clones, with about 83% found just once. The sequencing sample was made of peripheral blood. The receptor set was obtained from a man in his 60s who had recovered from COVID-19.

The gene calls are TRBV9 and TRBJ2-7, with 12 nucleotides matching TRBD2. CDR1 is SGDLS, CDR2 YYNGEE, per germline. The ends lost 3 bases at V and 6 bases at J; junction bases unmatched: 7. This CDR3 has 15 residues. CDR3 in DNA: TGTGCCAGCAGCGGCCTAGCGGGGGGGCCCAGCGAGCAGTACTTC. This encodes CASSGLAGGPSEQYF.

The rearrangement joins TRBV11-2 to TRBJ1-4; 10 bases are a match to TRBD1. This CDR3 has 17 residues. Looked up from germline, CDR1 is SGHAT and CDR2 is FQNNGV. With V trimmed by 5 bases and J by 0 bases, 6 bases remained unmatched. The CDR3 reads CASSTPGQGPTNEKLFF. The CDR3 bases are TGTGCCAGCAGCACGCCGGGACAGGGGCCAACTAATGAAAAACTGTTTTTT.

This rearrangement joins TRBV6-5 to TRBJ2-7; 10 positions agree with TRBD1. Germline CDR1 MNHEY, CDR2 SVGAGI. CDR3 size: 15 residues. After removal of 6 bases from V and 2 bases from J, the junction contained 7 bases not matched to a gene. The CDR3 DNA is TGTGCCAGCAGGACAGGGGGCTCAATCCCCTACGAGCAGTACTTC. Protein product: CASRTGGSIPYEQYF.

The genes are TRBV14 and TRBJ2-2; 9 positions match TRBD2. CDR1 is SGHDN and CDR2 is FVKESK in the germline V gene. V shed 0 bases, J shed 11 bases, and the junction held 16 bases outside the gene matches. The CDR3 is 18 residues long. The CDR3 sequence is CASSQDFAGLLAGRELFF. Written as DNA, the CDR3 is TGTGCCAGCAGCCAAGATTTCGCAGGGCTCCTAGCGGGGAGAGAGCTGTTTTTT.

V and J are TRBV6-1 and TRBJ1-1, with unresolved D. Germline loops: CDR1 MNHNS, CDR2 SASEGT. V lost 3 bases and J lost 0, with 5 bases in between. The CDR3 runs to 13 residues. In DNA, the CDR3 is TGTGCCAGCAGTGAGTTCATGAACACTGAAGCTTTCTTT. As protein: CASSEFMNTEAFF.

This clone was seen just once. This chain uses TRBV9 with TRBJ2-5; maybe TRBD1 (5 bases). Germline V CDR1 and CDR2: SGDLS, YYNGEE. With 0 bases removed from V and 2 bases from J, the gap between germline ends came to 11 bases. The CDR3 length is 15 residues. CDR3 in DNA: TGTGCCAGCAGCGTAGGAACCAGGGCTCAAGAGACCCAGTACTTC. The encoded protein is CASSVGTRAQETQYF. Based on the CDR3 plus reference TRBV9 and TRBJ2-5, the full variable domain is DSGVTQTPKHLITATGQRVTLRCSPRSGDLSVYWYQQSLDQGLQFLIQYYNGEERAKGNILERFSAQQFPDLHSELNLSSLELGDSALYFCASSVGTRAQETQYFGPGTRLLVL.

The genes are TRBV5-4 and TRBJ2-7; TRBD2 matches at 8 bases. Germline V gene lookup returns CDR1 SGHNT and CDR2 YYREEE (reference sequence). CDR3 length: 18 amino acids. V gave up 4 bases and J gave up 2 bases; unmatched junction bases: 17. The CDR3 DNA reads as TGTGCCAGCAGCCACCCTCACACCACTAGCGGTGCACCCTACGAGCAGTACTTC. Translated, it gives CASSHPHTTSGAPYEQYF. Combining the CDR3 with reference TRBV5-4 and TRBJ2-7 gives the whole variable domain ETGVTQSPTHLIKTRGQQVTLRCSSQSGHNTVSWYQQALGQGPQFIFQYYREEENGRGNFPPRFSGLQFPNYSSELNVNALELDDSALYLCASSHPHTTSGAPYEQYFGPGTRLTVT.

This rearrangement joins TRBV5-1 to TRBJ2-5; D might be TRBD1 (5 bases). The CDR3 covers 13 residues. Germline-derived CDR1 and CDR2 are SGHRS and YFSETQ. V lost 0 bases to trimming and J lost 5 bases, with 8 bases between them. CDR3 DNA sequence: TGCGCCAGCAGCTTGGCCAGGGTTGAGACCCAGTACTTC. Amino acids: CASSLARVETQYF.

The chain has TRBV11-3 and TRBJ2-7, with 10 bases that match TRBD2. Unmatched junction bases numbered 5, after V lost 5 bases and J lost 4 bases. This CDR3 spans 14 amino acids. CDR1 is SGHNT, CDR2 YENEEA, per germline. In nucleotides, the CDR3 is TGTGCCAGCAGCCTAGCGGGAGTCGGGTACGAGCAGTACTTC. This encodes CASSLAGVGYEQYF.

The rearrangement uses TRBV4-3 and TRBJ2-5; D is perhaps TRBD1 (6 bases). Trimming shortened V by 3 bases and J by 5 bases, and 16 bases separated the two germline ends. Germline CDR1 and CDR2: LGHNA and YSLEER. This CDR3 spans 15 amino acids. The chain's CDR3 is CASSQKDSMTETQYF. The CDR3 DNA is TGCGCCAGCAGCCAGAAGGACAGTATGACGGAGACCCAGTACTTC.

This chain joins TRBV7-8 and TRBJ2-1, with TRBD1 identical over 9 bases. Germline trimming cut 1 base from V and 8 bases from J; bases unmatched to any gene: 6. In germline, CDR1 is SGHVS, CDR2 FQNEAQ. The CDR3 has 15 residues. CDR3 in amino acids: CASSLGGTGSHEQFF. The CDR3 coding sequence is TGTGCCAGCAGCTTAGGAGGGACAGGGTCCCATGAGCAGTTCTTC.

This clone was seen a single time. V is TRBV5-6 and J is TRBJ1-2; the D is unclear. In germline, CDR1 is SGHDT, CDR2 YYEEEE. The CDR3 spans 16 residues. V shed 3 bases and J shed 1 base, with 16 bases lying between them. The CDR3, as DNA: TGTGCCAGCAGCTCCCCAACGGTCGAGAGTAACTATGGCTACACCTTC. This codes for CASSSPTVESNYGYTF.

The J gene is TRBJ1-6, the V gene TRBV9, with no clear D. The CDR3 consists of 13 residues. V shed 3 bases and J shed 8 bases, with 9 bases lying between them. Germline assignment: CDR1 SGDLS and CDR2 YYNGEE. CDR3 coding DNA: TGTGCCAGCAGCGCACAGTTAGATTCACCCCTCCACTTT. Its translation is CASSAQLDSPLHF.

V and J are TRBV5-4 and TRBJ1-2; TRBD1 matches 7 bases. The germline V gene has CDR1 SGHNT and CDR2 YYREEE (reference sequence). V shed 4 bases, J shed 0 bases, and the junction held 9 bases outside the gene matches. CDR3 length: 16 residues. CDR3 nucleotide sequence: TGTGCCAGCAGCCCGGGACAGAGAGGGACTAACTATGGCTACACCTTC. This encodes CASSPGQRGTNYGYTF.

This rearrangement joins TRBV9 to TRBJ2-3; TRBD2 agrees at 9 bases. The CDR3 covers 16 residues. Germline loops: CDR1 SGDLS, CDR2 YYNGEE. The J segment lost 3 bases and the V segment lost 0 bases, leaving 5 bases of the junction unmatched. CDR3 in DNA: TGTGCCAGCAGCGTAGAGGTAGCGGGAGTAACAGATACGCAGTATTTT. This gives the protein CASSVEVAGVTDTQYF.

The CDR3 spells CASSGLPTQLGPETQYF. CDR3 DNA sequence: TGTGCCAGCAGCGGACTACCTACCCAACTAGGTCCAGAGACCCAGTACTTC. The rearrangement joins TRBV27 to TRBJ2-5, with D possibly matching TRBD2 (6 bases). Trimming took 6 bases from V and 4 from J, leaving 24 bases between them. The CDR3 totals 17 residues. Germline loops: CDR1 MNHEY, CDR2 SMNVEV (reference sequence).

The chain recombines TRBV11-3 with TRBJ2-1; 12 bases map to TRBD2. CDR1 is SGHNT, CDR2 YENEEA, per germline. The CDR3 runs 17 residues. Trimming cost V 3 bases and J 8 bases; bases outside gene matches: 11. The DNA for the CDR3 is TGTGCCAGCAGCTTGAAACTAGCGGGAGGCGCTTACCATGAGCAGTTCTTC. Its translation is CASSLKLAGGAYHEQFF.

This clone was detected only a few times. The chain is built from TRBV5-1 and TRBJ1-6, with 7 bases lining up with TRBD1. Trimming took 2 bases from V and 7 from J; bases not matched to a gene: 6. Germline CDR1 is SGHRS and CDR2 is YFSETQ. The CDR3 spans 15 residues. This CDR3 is CASSLSGTVNSPLHF. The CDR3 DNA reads TGCGCCAGCAGCTTATCGGGGACAGTAAATTCACCCCTCCACTTT.

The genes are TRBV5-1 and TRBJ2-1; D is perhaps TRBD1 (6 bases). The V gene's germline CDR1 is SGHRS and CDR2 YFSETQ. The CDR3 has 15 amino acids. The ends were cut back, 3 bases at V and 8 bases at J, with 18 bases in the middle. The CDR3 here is CASSSGQLGIDEQFF. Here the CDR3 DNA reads TGCGCCAGCAGCTCCGGACAGTTGGGCATCGATGAGCAGTTCTTC.

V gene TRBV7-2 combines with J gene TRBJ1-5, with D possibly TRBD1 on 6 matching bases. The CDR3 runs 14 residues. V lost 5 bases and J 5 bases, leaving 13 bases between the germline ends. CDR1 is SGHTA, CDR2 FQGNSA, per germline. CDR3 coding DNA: TGTGCCAGCAGCCCCACAGGGTCCCATCAGCCCCAGCATTTT. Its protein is CASSPTGSHQPQHF.

For the CDR3, the DNA is TGTGCCAGCAGCCAAGATGGAGCGTATGGCTACACCTTC. Its protein product is CASSQDGAYGYTF. The V call is TRBV3-1 (or the pseudogene TRBV3-2), the J call TRBJ1-2; D is undetermined. This CDR3 contains 13 residues. The ends were cut back, 0 bases at V and 5 bases at J, with 7 bases in the middle. Germline lookup yields CDR1 LGHDT and CDR2 YNNKEL (reference sequence).